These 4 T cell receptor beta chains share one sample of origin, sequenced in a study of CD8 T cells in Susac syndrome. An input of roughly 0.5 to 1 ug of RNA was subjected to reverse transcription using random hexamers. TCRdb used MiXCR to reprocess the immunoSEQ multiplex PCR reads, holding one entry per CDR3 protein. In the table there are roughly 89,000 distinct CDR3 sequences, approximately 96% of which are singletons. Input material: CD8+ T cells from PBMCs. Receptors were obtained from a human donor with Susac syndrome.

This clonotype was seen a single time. CDR3 sequence (DNA): TGCGCCAGCAGCCCGAGGACAGGGCCGAATAATTCACCCCTCCACTTT. Protein product: CASSPRTGPNNSPLHF. The chain links TRBV5-1 to TRBJ1-6; 8 bases are shared with TRBD1. The germline CDR1 and CDR2 sequences are SGHRS and YFSETQ. The CDR3 covers 16 residues. V trimming: 4 bases; J trimming: 5 bases; junction bases outside the gene matches: 8.

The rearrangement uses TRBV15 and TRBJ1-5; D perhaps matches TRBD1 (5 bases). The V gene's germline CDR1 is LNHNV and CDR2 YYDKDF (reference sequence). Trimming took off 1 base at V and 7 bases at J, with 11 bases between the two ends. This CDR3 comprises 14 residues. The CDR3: CATSRGDPEQPQHF. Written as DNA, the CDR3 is TGTGCCACCAGCAGAGGGGACCCGGAACAGCCCCAGCATTTT.

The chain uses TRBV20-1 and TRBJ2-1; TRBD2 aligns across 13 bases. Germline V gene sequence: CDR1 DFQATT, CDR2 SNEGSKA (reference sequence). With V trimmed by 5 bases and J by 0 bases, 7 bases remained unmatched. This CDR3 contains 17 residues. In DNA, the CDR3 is TGCAGTGCTTCTAGGACTAGCGGGGGATACTCCTACAATGAGCAGTTCTTC. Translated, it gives CSASRTSGGYSYNEQFF.

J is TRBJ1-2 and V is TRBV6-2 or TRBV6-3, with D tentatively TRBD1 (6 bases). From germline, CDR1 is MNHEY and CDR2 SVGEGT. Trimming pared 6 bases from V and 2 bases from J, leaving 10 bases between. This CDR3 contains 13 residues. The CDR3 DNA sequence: TGTGCCAGCAGGCTAACAGGGAACTATGGCTACACCTTC. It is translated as CASRLTGNYGYTF.